This entry lists 28 T cell receptor beta chains sequenced from one sample in a study of blood T cells in healthy people across ages. For the second PCR, which ran for 7 to 11 cycles, a sample-barcoded 5' primer and a J-beta primer mix were used. TCRdb passed the 5' RACE reads through MiXCR, listing each CDR3 protein once. This sample has 800,000 or so distinct CDR3 sequences; 62% occur once, and the top ten carry roughly 26%. The sequenced sample consisted of blood. These receptors were collected from a man aged 25-45 years in good health.

This clonotype was seen more than once but under ten times. V gene TRBV28 combines with J gene TRBJ1-1, with 7 bases identical to TRBD1. Trimming at V came to 5 bases and at J to 10 bases, leaving 7 bases not matched to a gene. The CDR3 has 12 amino acids. The V gene's germline CDR1 is MDHEN and CDR2 SYDVKM. The DNA for the CDR3 is TGTGCCAGCAGTGGAACAGGGGCGGGAGCTTTCTTT. It encodes CASSGTGAGAFF.

The chain carries TRBV5-4 and TRBJ1-5; D is unclear. Germline values: CDR1 SGHNT, CDR2 YYREEE (reference sequence). Between the trimmed V and J ends, which lost 0 bases and 0 bases, there was a span of 7 bases. The CDR3 is 15 residues long. The CDR3 coding sequence is TGTGCCAGCAGCTTGGACGGTCATAGCAATCAGCCCCAGCATTTT. It is translated as CASSLDGHSNQPQHF.

The chain has TRBV20-1 and TRBJ2-4, with a weak D call TRBD2 (5 bases). The assigned J gene may be wrong: the sequence end matches TRBJ2-7 better. Germline CDR1 DFQATT, CDR2 SNEGSKA (reference sequence). This CDR3 has 12 amino acids. CDR3 bases: TGCAGTGCTAGTACCCGGGGTTACGAGCAGTACTTC. Its protein is CSASTRGYEQYF.

V and J are TRBV9 and TRBJ2-7; D ambiguous. The CDR3 totals 14 residues. V gave up 2 bases and J gave up 0 bases, with 9 bases separating them. Looked up from germline, CDR1 is SGDLS and CDR2 is YYNGEE. DNA of the CDR3: TGTGCCAGCAGCGTCCTTGAGAGCTCCTACGAGCAGTACTTC. Amino acids: CASSVLESSYEQYF.

The DNA of the CDR3 is TGCAGCGTCGGACAGGGAGAAGACTATGGCTACACCTTC. Translating it yields CSVGQGEDYGYTF. J is TRBJ1-2 and V is TRBV29-1; TRBD1 matches at 8 bases. V was clipped by 6 bases and J by 3 bases; unmatched bases: 6. This CDR3 is 13 amino acids long. The germline V gene has CDR1 SQVTM and CDR2 ANQGSEA.

The CDR3 DNA is TGTGCCAGCAGCGAGGGACCTCTCACTAGCGGGGGGGCGGGAAGCTCCTACAATGAGCAGTTCTTC. Translated, it gives CASSEGPLTSGGAGSSYNEQFF. J is TRBJ2-1 and V is TRBV9, with TRBD2 identical over 13 bases. V gave up 3 bases and J gave up 0 bases; unmatched junction bases: 18. The CDR3 loop spans 22 amino acids. Germline CDR1 SGDLS, CDR2 YYNGEE.

As to this clonotype: A read error is possible here, since a much larger clone lies one base away. This chain connects TRBV7-2 to TRBJ1-2; 8 bases fit TRBD1. The V segment lost 7 bases and the J segment 2 bases; nucleotides outside the gene matches: 3. The CDR3 totals 13 residues. Germline CDR1 is SGHTA and CDR2 is FQGNSA. This CDR3 is CASTRTGNYGYTF. CDR3 sequence (DNA): TGTGCCAGCACCCGGACAGGGAACTATGGCTACACCTTC.

The chain uses TRBV7-2 and TRBJ2-5, with 15 bases identical to TRBD2. The CDR3 is 16 amino acids. Looked up from germline, CDR1 is SGHTA and CDR2 is FQGNSA. V lost 4 bases and J lost 5; bases outside the gene matches: 5. The DNA for the CDR3 is TGTGCCAGCAGCTGGACTAGCGGGGGGGCCGTGGAGACCCAGTACTTC. The encoded protein is CASSWTSGGAVETQYF.

CDR3 coding DNA: TGTGCCAGCACCTTAGTAGCGGGGGGCACAGATACGCAGTATTTT. This gives the protein CASTLVAGGTDTQYF. The V gene is TRBV6-2 or TRBV6-3, the J gene TRBJ2-3, with 9 bases that match TRBD2. The germline V gene has CDR1 MNHEY and CDR2 SVGEGT. This CDR3 region has 15 residues. J was trimmed by 1 base and V by 7 bases; bases with no gene match: 6.

The chain couples TRBV6-1 to TRBJ2-1; no firm D call. The DNA end lines up better with TRBJ2-7; the J call may be wrong. Germline-derived CDR1 and CDR2 are MNHNS and SASEGT. The CDR3 loop spans 14 amino acids. Here the CDR3 reads CASSEFSSLNEQYF. The CDR3 nucleotides read TGTGCCAGCAGTGAATTCAGCAGTCTTAACGAGCAGTACTTC.

The chain is built from TRBV28 and TRBJ1-5, with TRBD1 as a possible D gene (6 bases). CDR1 is MDHEN and CDR2 is SYDVKM in the germline V gene. CDR3 length equals 15 residues. The V end lost 10 bases, the J end lost 6 bases, and 22 bases lay between the germline ends. CDR3 DNA: TGTGCCACCATACCGCCGGAGGGGGGTTTTCAGCCCCAGCATTTT. This codes for CATIPPEGGFQPQHF.

The chain couples TRBV19 to TRBJ2-6, with D tentatively TRBD2 (6 bases). The germline gives CDR1 LNHDA, CDR2 SQIVND (reference sequence). This CDR3 is built from 15 residues. V lost 9 bases and J 0 bases, leaving 12 bases between the germline ends. The CDR3 loop is CASGGRFSGANVLTF. Here the CDR3 DNA reads TGTGCCAGCGGGGGACGGTTCTCTGGGGCCAACGTCCTGACTTTC.

This clonotype was seen a handful of times. J is TRBJ2-7 and V is TRBV28, with D possibly being TRBD1 (5 bases). CDR1 MDHEN and CDR2 SYDVKM come from the germline V gene. V lost 10 bases to trimming and J lost 3 bases, with 22 bases between them. This CDR3 has 15 residues. The CDR3 DNA reads as TGTGCCACCTCCCCAACCAGGGTCCCTTTCTACGAGCAGTACTTC. This translates into CATSPTRVPFYEQYF.

The CDR3 bases are TGTGCCAGCAGGGCACAGGGTGTTCAGTTCTTC. Protein sequence: CASRAQGVQFF. The gene calls are TRBV6-5 and TRBJ2-1; maybe TRBD1 (6 bases). This CDR3 is built from 11 residues. CDR1 is MNHEY and CDR2 is SVGAGI in the germline V gene. V was trimmed by 6 bases and J by 13 bases, leaving 13 bases between them.

The chain employs TRBV4-1 and TRBJ2-3, with unresolved D. Germline assignment: CDR1 MGHRA and CDR2 YSYEKL. This CDR3 spans 11 amino acids. V lost 4 bases and J 6 bases, leaving 5 bases between the germline ends. CDR3 DNA sequence: TGCGCCAGCAGCCCCAAGGATACGCAGTATTTT. The encoded protein is CASSPKDTQYF.

The J gene is TRBJ1-2, the V gene TRBV4-3; maybe TRBD1 (6 bases). The CDR3 consists of 16 residues. Germline V gives CDR1 LGHNA, CDR2 YSLEER. V was trimmed by 4 bases and J by 8 bases, leaving 23 bases between them. The CDR3 here is CASSPLNRVRGDGYTF. In DNA form, the CDR3 reads TGCGCCAGCAGCCCCCTAAACAGGGTAAGGGGCGACGGCTACACCTTC.

This clonotype was detected only once. The rearrangement links TRBV20-1 to TRBJ2-5, with 9 bases lining up with TRBD2. CDR1 and CDR2 (germline): DFQATT, SNEGSKA (reference sequence). CDR3 length equals 12 residues. For the CDR3, the DNA is TGCGGTCCTAGCGGGGCTGGAGAGACCCAGTACTTC. Translation gives CGPSGAGETQYF.

The chain joins TRBV4-2 to TRBJ2-1; D gene unclear. V gave up 1 base and J gave up 2 bases, with 9 bases separating them. Germline lookup yields CDR1 LGHNA and CDR2 YNFKEQ. The CDR3 length is 15 residues. CDR3 loop: CASSQGAPTYNEQFF. In DNA, the CDR3 is TGTGCCAGCAGCCAAGGAGCGCCCACCTACAATGAGCAGTTCTTC.

J is TRBJ2-1 and V is TRBV15; weak D call: TRBD1 (6 bases). The germline V gene has CDR1 LNHNV and CDR2 YYDKDF (reference sequence). The V and J ends lost 3 bases and 8 bases respectively, with 11 bases between them. CDR3 length: 13 residues. Written as DNA, the CDR3 is TGTGCCACCAGCAGCAACAGGGTCGATGAGCAGTTCTTC. Its protein product is CATSSNRVDEQFF.

This chain links TRBV10-3 with TRBJ2-7, with TRBD2 matching 7 bases. Germline CDR1 is ENHRY and CDR2 is SYGVKD. This CDR3 is built from 14 residues. The V segment lost 8 bases and the J segment 3 bases; nucleotides outside the gene matches: 10. In DNA form, the CDR3 reads TGTGCCATCTGTCCGGGGGGTGGAGTCTACGAGCAGTACTTC. Protein product: CAICPGGGVYEQYF.

The CDR3 spells CSAEKTGVYNEQFF. The CDR3 DNA follows: TGCAGTGCCGAGAAGACAGGGGTCTACAATGAGCAGTTCTTC. This chain connects TRBV20-1 to TRBJ2-1, with TRBD1 matching 8 bases. Germline CDR1 and CDR2: DFQATT and SNEGSKA (reference sequence). CDR3 length equals 14 residues. The trim removed 6 bases at V and 3 bases at J, leaving 7 bases unmatched.

The V and J genes are TRBV20-1 and TRBJ1-2; D uncertain. Germline CDR1 reads DFQATT; CDR2 reads SNEGSKA (reference sequence). V was clipped by 6 bases and J by 2 bases, with 13 bases between them. This CDR3 is 13 amino acids long. Written as DNA, the CDR3 is TGCAGTGCAAGCCACGAGTCCAACTATGGCTACACCTTC. Translating it yields CSASHESNYGYTF.

The chain uses TRBV30 and TRBJ2-7, with unresolved D. There are 11 residues in the CDR3. Germline lookup yields CDR1 GTSNPN and CDR2 SVGIG (reference sequence). V lost 3 bases, J lost 1 base, and 4 bases lay in between. The CDR3 reads CAWRASYEQYF. The CDR3 DNA reads as TGTGCCTGGAGGGCTTCCTACGAGCAGTACTTC.

This chain connects TRBV4-1 to TRBJ2-6; weak D call: TRBD2 (5 bases). Looked up from germline, CDR1 is MGHRA and CDR2 is YSYEKL. CDR3 length: 18 amino acids. V lost 4 bases to trimming and J lost 1 base, with 17 bases between them. CDR3 sequence (DNA): TGCGCCAGCAGCCCCAGACGCCAAAGGGAGTCTGGGGCCAACGTCCTGACTTTC. This translates into CASSPRRQRESGANVLTF.

The genes are TRBV12-3 or TRBV12-4 and TRBJ2-7; D gene unclear. This CDR3 is built from 12 residues. V was pared by 2 bases and J by 6 bases, with 8 bases between. CDR3 coding DNA: TGTGCCAGCAGTTTAAATGTCGGCGAGCAGTACTTC. Amino acids: CASSLNVGEQYF.

The chain is built from TRBV20-1 and TRBJ1-2; a possible D gene is TRBD1 (5 bases). The length of the CDR3 is 14 residues. CDR1 DFQATT and CDR2 SNEGSKA come from the germline V gene (reference sequence). Trimming stripped 6 bases from V and 8 bases from J, with 22 bases between. DNA of the CDR3: TGCAGTGCCCCCCTTGCGGGGCTTGGGGGGGGCTACACCTTC. Its protein is CSAPLAGLGGGYTF.

This clonotype is a singleton in its sample. The chain uses TRBV3-1 and TRBJ2-7, with a tentative D call TRBD1 (5 bases). V lost 4 bases, J lost 0 bases, and 16 bases lay in between. Germline loops: CDR1 LGHDT, CDR2 YNNKEL (reference sequence). There are 16 residues in the CDR3. CDR3 protein: CASSPQGHDPSYEQYF. The CDR3, as DNA: TGTGCCAGCAGCCCCCAAGGACACGATCCCTCCTACGAGCAGTACTTC.

This clonotype was seen many times. The chain is built from TRBV4-2 and TRBJ1-2; 7 bases map to TRBD1. There are 13 residues in the CDR3. The junction had 3 bases not matched to a gene; V was cut back by 4 bases and J by 4 bases. The germline V gene has CDR1 LGHNA and CDR2 YNFKEQ. CDR3 DNA: TGTGCCAGCAGCCCCGACAGGGTCTATGGCTACACCTTC. This encodes CASSPDRVYGYTF.